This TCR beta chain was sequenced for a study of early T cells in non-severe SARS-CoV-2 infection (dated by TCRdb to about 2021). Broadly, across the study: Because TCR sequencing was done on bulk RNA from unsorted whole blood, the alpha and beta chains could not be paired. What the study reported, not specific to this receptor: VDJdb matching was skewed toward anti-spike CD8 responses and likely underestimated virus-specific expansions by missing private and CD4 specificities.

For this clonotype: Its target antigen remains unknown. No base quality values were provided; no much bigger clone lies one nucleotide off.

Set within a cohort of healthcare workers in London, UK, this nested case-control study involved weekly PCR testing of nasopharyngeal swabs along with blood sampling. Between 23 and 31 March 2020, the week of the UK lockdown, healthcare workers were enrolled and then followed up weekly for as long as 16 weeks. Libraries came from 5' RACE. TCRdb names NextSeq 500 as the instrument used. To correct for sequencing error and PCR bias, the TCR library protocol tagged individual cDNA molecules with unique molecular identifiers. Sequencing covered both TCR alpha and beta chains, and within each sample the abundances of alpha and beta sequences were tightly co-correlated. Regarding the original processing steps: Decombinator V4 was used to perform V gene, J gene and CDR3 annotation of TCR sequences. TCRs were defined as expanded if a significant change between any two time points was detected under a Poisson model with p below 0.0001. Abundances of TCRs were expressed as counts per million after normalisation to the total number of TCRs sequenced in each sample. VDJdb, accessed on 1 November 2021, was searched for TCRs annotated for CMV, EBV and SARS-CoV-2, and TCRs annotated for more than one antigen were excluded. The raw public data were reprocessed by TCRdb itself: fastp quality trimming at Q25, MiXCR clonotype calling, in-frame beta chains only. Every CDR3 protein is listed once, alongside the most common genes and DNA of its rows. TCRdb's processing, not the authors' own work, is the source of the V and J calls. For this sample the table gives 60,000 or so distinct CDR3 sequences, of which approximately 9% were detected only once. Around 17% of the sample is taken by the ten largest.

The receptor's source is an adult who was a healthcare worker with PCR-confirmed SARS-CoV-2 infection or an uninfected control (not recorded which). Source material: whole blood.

The nucleotides read TGTGCCAGCAGCAACGGACTAGCATATGAGCAGTTCTTC. The encoded protein is CASSNGLAYEQFF. The sequence joins TRBV7-3 to TRBJ2-1, with TRBD2 matching 8 junction bases. The junction shows trimming of 5 bases on V and 8 bases on J, and the gene matches do not reach 5 bases of it. The CDR3 contains 13 residues, cysteine and phenylalanine counted. The retained sequence is limited to the CDR3, 39 bases, with the frame set at the first base. From the germline V gene, CDR1 is SGHTA and CDR2 is FQGTGA.